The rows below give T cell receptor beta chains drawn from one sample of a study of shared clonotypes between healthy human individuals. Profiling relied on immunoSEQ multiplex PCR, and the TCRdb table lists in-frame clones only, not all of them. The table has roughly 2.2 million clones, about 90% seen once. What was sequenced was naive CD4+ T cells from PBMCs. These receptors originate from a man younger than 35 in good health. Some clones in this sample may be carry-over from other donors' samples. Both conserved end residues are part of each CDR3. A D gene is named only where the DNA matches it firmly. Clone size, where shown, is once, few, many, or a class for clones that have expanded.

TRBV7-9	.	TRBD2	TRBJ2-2	TGTGCCAGCAGCCCCTCAAGGCGGGAGAAGGGCACCGGGGAGCTGTTTTTT	CASSPSRREKGTGELFF
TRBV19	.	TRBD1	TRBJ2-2	TGTGCCAGTAGTATGTGGGGACAGGGAAACACCGGGGAGCTGTTTTTT	CASSMWGQGNTGELFF
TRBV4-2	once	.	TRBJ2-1	TGTGCCAGCAGCCAAGTGGCGCGCGGTCTAGCCAACAATGAGCAGTTCTTC	CASSQVARGLANNEQFF
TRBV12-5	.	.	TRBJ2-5	TGTGCTAGTGGTGACCAGGGGGGGGAGACCCAGTACTTC	CASGDQGGETQYF
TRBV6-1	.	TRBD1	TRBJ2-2	TGTGCCAGCAGTGCTGGGACAGGGGGTACCGGGGAGCTGTTTTTT	CASSAGTGGTGELFF
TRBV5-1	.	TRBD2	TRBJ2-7	TGCGCCAGCAGCTTGAGGAGCGGGAGTTTCTACGAGCAGTACTTC	CASSLRSGSFYEQYF
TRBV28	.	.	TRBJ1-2	TGTGCCAGCAGGACAGTTTTTGGCTACACCTTC	CASRTVFGYTF
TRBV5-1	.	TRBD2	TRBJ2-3	TGCGCCAGCAGCCTAGCGGAGCGCACAGATACGCAGTATTTT	CASSLAERTDTQYF
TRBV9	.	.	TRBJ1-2	TGTGCCAGCAGCCCTGGACACGTTAGGAACTATGGCTACACCTTC	CASSPGHVRNYGYTF
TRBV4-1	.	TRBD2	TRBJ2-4	TGCGCCAGCACTAGCGGGAGGGCCTTAGAGCAAAACATTCAGTACTTC	CASTSGRALEQNIQYF
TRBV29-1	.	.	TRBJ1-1	TGCAGCGTAGCCCGGGGGAACACTGAAGCTTTCTTT	CSVARGNTEAFF
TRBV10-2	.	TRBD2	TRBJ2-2	TGCGCCAGCAGTGGGACTAGCGGAACTACCGGGGAGCTGTTTTTT	CASSGTSGTTGELFF
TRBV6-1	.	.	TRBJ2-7	TGTGCCAGCAGTGGGTACACGTCCTACGAGCAGTACTTC	CASSGYTSYEQYF
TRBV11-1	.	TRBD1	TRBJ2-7	TGTGCCAGCAGCTGGGGACCTGACAGGGCCTACGAGCAGTACTTC	CASSWGPDRAYEQYF
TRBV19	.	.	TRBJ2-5	TGTGCCAGTAGTACGCCGGGCGGTCCTGGGGCCCAGTACTTC	CASSTPGGPGAQYF
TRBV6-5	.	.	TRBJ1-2	TGTGCCAGCAGCCAAAGGACAAGCAACTATGGCTACACCTTC	CASSQRTSNYGYTF
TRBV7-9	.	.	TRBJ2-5	TGTGCCAGCAGCTTAAGCGGTATAGAGACCCAGTACTTC	CASSLSGIETQYF
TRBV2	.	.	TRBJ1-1	TGTGCCAGCAGTGAACAGATAAACACTGAAGCTTTCTTT	CASSEQINTEAFF
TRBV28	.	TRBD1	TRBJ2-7	TGTGCCAGCAGTCTAACAGGGGGCAAGAAAATAGAGCAGTACTTC	CASSLTGGKKIEQYF
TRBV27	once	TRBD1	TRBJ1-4	TGTGCCAGCAGTTGGACAGGGGCTTTTAATGAAAAACTGTTTTTT	CASSWTGAFNEKLFF
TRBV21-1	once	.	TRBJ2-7	TGTGCCAGCAGCAAAGGGAAGGACAGCGCCTACGAGCAGTACTTC	CASSKGKDSAYEQYF
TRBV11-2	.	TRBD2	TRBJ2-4	TGTGCCAGCAGCCCACCCCCGACTAGCCCCAAAAACATTCAGTACTTC	CASSPPPTSPKNIQYF
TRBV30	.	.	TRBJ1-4	TGTGCCTGGAGTGAAGGCCTAAATGAAAAACTGTTTTTT	CAWSEGLNEKLFF
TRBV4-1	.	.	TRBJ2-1	TGCGCCAGCAGCCTACGAACCTACAATGAGCAGTTCTTC	CASSLRTYNEQFF
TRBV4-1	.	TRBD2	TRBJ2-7	TGCGCCAGTTCGAGGACTAGCGGGAGTGAATCCTACGAGCAGTACTTC	CASSRTSGSESYEQYF
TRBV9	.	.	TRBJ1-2	TGTGCCAGCAGCGGGGACCTCACTATCTATGGCTACACCTTC	CASSGDLTIYGYTF
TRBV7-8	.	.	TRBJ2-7	TGTGCCAGCAGCCCGCAAGTAGCGGCCGAGCAGTACTTC	CASSPQVAAEQYF
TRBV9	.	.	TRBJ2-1	TGTGCCAGCAGCGTAGCCCGGGGGTGGGACAGAAGCAATGAGCAGTTCTTC	CASSVARGWDRSNEQFF
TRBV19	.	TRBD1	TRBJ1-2	TGTGCCAGTATGGAGGGGGCCCCCTATGGCTACACCTTC	CASMEGAPYGYTF
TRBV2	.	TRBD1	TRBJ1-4	TGTGCCAGCAGACGCCGAGAAGACAGGGGGAGGACAACTAATGAAAAACTGTTTTTT	CASRRREDRGRTTNEKLFF
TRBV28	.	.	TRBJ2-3	TGTGCCAGCGGGGCGCTAAGCACAGATACGCAGTATTTT	CASGALSTDTQYF
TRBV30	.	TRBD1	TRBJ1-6	TGTGCCTACACGGGACAGGAGTATTCACCCCTCCACTTT	CAYTGQEYSPLHF
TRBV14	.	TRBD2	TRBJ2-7	TGTGCCAGCAGCCCCCTCGGACTAGCGGGAGTATACGAGCAGTACTTC	CASSPLGLAGVYEQYF
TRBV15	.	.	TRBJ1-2	TGTGCCACCAGCAGGGGAGGGCAGGCCGGTGGCTACACCTTC	CATSRGGQAGGYTF
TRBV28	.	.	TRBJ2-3	TGTGCCACACAACCCGGGGGTACAGATACGCAGTATTTT	CATQPGGTDTQYF
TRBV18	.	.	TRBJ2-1	TGTGCCAGCTCACCCAGCGAATCGAGGGGGTTCTTC	CASSPSESRGFF
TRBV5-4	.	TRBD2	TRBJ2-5	TGTGCCAGCAGGGGGAGGGCGGCAGAGACCCAGTACTTC	CASRGRAAETQYF
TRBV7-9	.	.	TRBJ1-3	TGTGCCAGCAGCCTCTCTAACCAGGGAGCCATATATTTT	CASSLSNQGAIYF
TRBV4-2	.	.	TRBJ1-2	TGTGCCAGCAGCCAAGGTACAGGAGACAACTATGGCTACACCTTC	CASSQGTGDNYGYTF
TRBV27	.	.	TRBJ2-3	TGTGCCAGCAGTTTATCGATAATCCCAGATACGCAGTATTTT	CASSLSIIPDTQYF
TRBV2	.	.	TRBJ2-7	TGTGCCAGCAGTGTGGTGGGCTACGAGCAGTACTTC	CASSVVGYEQYF
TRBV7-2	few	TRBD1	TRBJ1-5	TGTGCCAGCAGCCTGGGACAGGGTTGGGATCAGCCCCAGCATTTT	CASSLGQGWDQPQHF
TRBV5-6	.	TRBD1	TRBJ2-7	TGTGCCAGCAGCTTCGGCAGGGGGCGAGGGCTAACAGTGTACGAGCAGTACTTC	CASSFGRGRGLTVYEQYF
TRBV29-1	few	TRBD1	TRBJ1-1	TGCAGCGCCGGGACAGGGGATGGATTGACTGAAGCTTTCTTT	CSAGTGDGLTEAFF
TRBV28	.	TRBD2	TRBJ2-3	TGTGCCAGCATGGCTAGCGGGTTAGATACGCAGTATTTT	CASMASGLDTQYF